The rows below give T cell receptor beta chains drawn from one sample of a study of T-cell reconstitution after alpha-beta-depleted transplantation in children. Each CDR3 protein gets one entry after TCRdb re-called the PCR reads with MiXCR. This repertoire shows 250,000 to 350,000 distinct CDR3 sequences, over 8% found once; its top ten account for 10%. The sample was PBMCs from the stem cell graft donor, taken from the stem cell graft. These receptors were taken from a human donor who donated a stem cell graft to a child with SCID. Each CDR3 is given with its conserved first and last residue. The order of the fields is V gene, J gene, CDR3 length, clone size, CDR3 protein. Expanded clones get a size class; other rows say once, few or many, or leave the size out.

v_call: TRBV4-1; j_call: TRBJ1-2; cdr3_length: 15; clone_size: -; cdr3_aa: CASSPLPPPVGGYTF
v_call: TRBV7-3; j_call: TRBJ2-5; cdr3_length: 14; clone_size: many; cdr3_aa: CASSLTSGGETQYF
v_call: TRBV20-1; j_call: TRBJ1-5; cdr3_length: 17; clone_size: -; cdr3_aa: CSAETGGGPYSNQPQHF
v_call: TRBV10-2; j_call: TRBJ2-7; cdr3_length: 13; clone_size: -; cdr3_aa: CASTGGNYVEQYF
v_call: TRBV7-7; j_call: TRBJ2-2; cdr3_length: 14; clone_size: few; cdr3_aa: CASSLAQGPGELFF
v_call: TRBV3-1; j_call: TRBJ2-4; cdr3_length: 16; clone_size: -; cdr3_aa: CASSQDSQLAKNIQYF
v_call: TRBV6-2/TRBV6-3; j_call: TRBJ2-5; cdr3_length: 13; clone_size: -; cdr3_aa: CASSYMGDETQYF
v_call: TRBV20-1; j_call: TRBJ1-1; cdr3_length: 20; clone_size: few; cdr3_aa: CSARAAFGTRFIGLNTEAFF
v_call: TRBV20-1; j_call: TRBJ2-7; cdr3_length: 15; clone_size: -; cdr3_aa: CSARTPGEVSYEQYF
v_call: TRBV12-3/TRBV12-4; j_call: TRBJ2-5; cdr3_length: 14; clone_size: -; cdr3_aa: CASFSAGGQETQYF
v_call: TRBV7-9; j_call: TRBJ2-7; cdr3_length: 14; clone_size: -; cdr3_aa: CASTSGTVAYEQYF
v_call: TRBV18; j_call: TRBJ1-1; cdr3_length: 13; clone_size: few; cdr3_aa: CASSTSGGTEAFF
v_call: TRBV12-3/TRBV12-4; j_call: TRBJ2-7; cdr3_length: 16; clone_size: -; cdr3_aa: CASSARDGPKIYEQYF
v_call: TRBV27; j_call: TRBJ1-6; cdr3_length: 15; clone_size: -; cdr3_aa: CASSGGTGAYSPLHF
v_call: TRBV10-3; j_call: TRBJ2-5; cdr3_length: 16; clone_size: many; cdr3_aa: CAISESHGGIQETQYF
v_call: TRBV12-3/TRBV12-4; j_call: TRBJ2-5; cdr3_length: 16; clone_size: few; cdr3_aa: CASSRTSGAGLKTQYF
v_call: TRBV6-1; j_call: TRBJ2-5; cdr3_length: 14; clone_size: many; cdr3_aa: CASRGTALGETQYF
v_call: TRBV12-3/TRBV12-4; j_call: TRBJ1-1; cdr3_length: 16; clone_size: many; cdr3_aa: CASSSLGGRSNTEAFF
v_call: TRBV5-1; j_call: TRBJ2-5; cdr3_length: 14; clone_size: -; cdr3_aa: CASSTPGNSETQYF
v_call: TRBV29-1; j_call: TRBJ1-1; cdr3_length: 14; clone_size: few; cdr3_aa: CSARKGTENTEAFF
v_call: TRBV5-1; j_call: TRBJ2-2; cdr3_length: 16; clone_size: -; cdr3_aa: CASSGGGRTNTGELFF
v_call: TRBV5-5; j_call: TRBJ2-1; cdr3_length: 13; clone_size: -; cdr3_aa: CASGLGPNNEQFF
v_call: TRBV12-3/TRBV12-4; j_call: TRBJ1-2; cdr3_length: 14; clone_size: few; cdr3_aa: CASSSQGQGYGYTF
v_call: TRBV6-1; j_call: TRBJ1-5; cdr3_length: 14; clone_size: -; cdr3_aa: CASSEMPMGQPQHF
v_call: TRBV10-3; j_call: TRBJ2-1; cdr3_length: 14; clone_size: -; cdr3_aa: CAISISGTPLEQFF
v_call: TRBV20-1; j_call: TRBJ2-2; cdr3_length: 15; clone_size: once; cdr3_aa: CSASWGGANTGELFF
v_call: TRBV7-9; j_call: TRBJ1-4; cdr3_length: 13; clone_size: -; cdr3_aa: CASRSRKGEKLFF
v_call: TRBV29-1; j_call: TRBJ1-1; cdr3_length: 13; clone_size: -; cdr3_aa: CSVDGRLNTEAFF
v_call: TRBV5-1; j_call: TRBJ2-7; cdr3_length: 17; clone_size: few; cdr3_aa: CASSLNPTGRNSYEQYF
v_call: TRBV5-1; j_call: TRBJ2-7; cdr3_length: 14; clone_size: -; cdr3_aa: CASSLEAGPYEQYF
v_call: TRBV5-1; j_call: TRBJ2-3; cdr3_length: 14; clone_size: few; cdr3_aa: CASYPKSSTDTQYF
v_call: TRBV5-4; j_call: TRBJ2-3; cdr3_length: 14; clone_size: -; cdr3_aa: CATIPGTSEATQYF
v_call: TRBV12-3/TRBV12-4; j_call: TRBJ2-4; cdr3_length: 11; clone_size: few; cdr3_aa: CASSTENIQYF
v_call: TRBV20-1; j_call: TRBJ2-3; cdr3_length: 15; clone_size: many; cdr3_aa: CSARDTGQSTDTQYF
v_call: TRBV20-1; j_call: TRBJ2-3; cdr3_length: 15; clone_size: few; cdr3_aa: CSATGLAGMSDTQYF